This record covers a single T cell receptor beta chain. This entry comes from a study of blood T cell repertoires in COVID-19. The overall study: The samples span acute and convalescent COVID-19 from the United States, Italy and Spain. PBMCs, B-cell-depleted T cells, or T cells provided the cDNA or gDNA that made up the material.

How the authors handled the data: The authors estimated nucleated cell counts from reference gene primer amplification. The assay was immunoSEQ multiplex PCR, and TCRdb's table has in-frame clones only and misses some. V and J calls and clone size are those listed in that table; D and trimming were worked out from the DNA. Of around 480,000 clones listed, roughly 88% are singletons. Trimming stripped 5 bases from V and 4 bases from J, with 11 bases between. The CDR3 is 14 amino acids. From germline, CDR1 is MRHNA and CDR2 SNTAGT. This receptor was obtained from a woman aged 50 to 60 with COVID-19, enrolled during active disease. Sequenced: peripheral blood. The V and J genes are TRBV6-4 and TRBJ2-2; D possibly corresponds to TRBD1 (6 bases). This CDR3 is CASSRTDVTGELFF. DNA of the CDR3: TGTGCCAGCAGTAGGACAGACGTCACCGGGGAGCTGTTTTTT.